This is a list of T cell receptor beta chains from one sample in a study of technical replicates of blood from a few donors. This table comes from immunoSEQ multiplex PCR, and its TCRdb copy is limited to in-frame clones, with some not included. The repertoire has 68,000 or so clones, about 97% of them found once; the top ten carry 0.25% to 0.3%. Material: T cells isolated from PBMCs. The receptor set was obtained from a human donor in good health. Both conserved end residues are trimmed from each CDR3.

j_call v_call cdr3_aa
TRBJ1-1 TRBV11-3 ASSRDRVNTEAF
TRBJ2-2 TRBV5-1 ASTTGTGPTGELF
TRBJ1-5 TRBV6-5 ASSYSLQGPQH
TRBJ1-2 TRBV6-5 ASSPTRLVWGYT
TRBJ2-1 TRBV4-3 ASSQEAGGAYNEQF
TRBJ1-1 TRBV7-9 ASSLAEYTEAF
TRBJ1-2 TRBV5-4 ASSADSYGYT
TRBJ1-5 TRBV27 ASGQRYSNQPQH
TRBJ2-1 TRBV7-7 ASSSLSGKRDEQF
TRBJ2-1 TRBV5-6 ASSLAPGMNEQF
TRBJ2-5 TRBV6-6 ASSYTAGAKETQY
TRBJ2-5 TRBV18 ASDDRGETQY
TRBJ1-5 TRBV30 AWSDRVGNQPQH
TRBJ2-7 TRBV25-1 ASSVSVYPYEQY
TRBJ1-1 TRBV6-1 ASSELPRTAEAF
TRBJ1-3 TRBV7-2 ASNPSLGAIGNTIY
TRBJ2-1 TRBV27 ASSLWDSSYNEQF
TRBJ2-7 TRBV9 ASSVGIGAYEQY
TRBJ2-6 TRBV19 ASTPRGPGANVLT
TRBJ2-1 TRBV5-4 ASSYRLAGSTHEQF
TRBJ1-3 TRBV5-1 ASTDSSGNTIY
TRBJ2-1 TRBV4-2 ASSQDPLSRSFYNEQF
TRBJ1-5 TRBV4-1 ASSQDIRAQPQH
TRBJ2-7 TRBV13 ASSLITVSYEQY
TRBJ2-7 TRBV5-6 ASSLGDRAYEQY
TRBJ1-4 TRBV6-5 ASSYFRYINEKLF
TRBJ2-3 TRBV9 ASSGGWLAGQDTQY
TRBJ1-5 TRBV20-1 SASSGIQH
TRBJ1-2 TRBV7-9 ASSLNGDISSGYT
TRBJ2-1 TRBV9 ASSVGLAGGAWEQF
TRBJ2-7 TRBV5-3 ARSRGGGESYEQY
TRBJ1-4 TRBV15 ATSRELRQGGGFNEKLF
TRBJ1-1 TRBV30 AWSIDSNTEAF
TRBJ1-5 TRBV27 ASSLRGYSNQPQH
TRBJ2-7 TRBV9 ASSVLSGQGIGEQY
TRBJ1-1 TRBV6-5 ASSPTRGGSTEAF
TRBJ2-5 TRBV18 ASSPTLAGERETQY
TRBJ2-7 TRBV6-6 ASIRAGFYEQY
TRBJ1-1 TRBV5-4 ASASVNTEAF
TRBJ2-1 TRBV5-6 ASSLDSHREF
TRBJ1-1 TRBV19 ASSPGQYTEAF
TRBJ2-7 TRBV7-2 ASSPGVHSEQY
TRBJ2-5 TRBV7-8 ASSPVRWGLAEPETQY
TRBJ2-1 TRBV9 ASSELGGNNEQF
TRBJ2-3 TRBV2 ASSGAATVDTQY
TRBJ2-7 TRBV4-1 ASSLPGSGAGEQY
TRBJ1-1 TRBV7-9 ASSLRGENTEAF